Listed below are T cell receptor beta chains from one sample, sequenced in a study of Graves' ophthalmopathy and Graves' hyperthyroidism. TCRdb reprocessed the multiplex PCR reads via MiXCR and lists one record per CDR3 protein. The data contain 350,000 to 450,000 distinct CDR3 sequences, 20% to 25% of them singletons. Material: peripheral blood. These receptors originate from a woman in her late teens or twenties with stable Graves' hyperthyroidism. Each CDR3 is given with its conserved first and last residue. D genes are given only for firm matches. Not every row has a clone size; where given, it reads once, few, many or a size class.

TRBJ2-7,.,few,TRBV6-4,CASLLGQGIYEQYF,TGTGCCAGTCTGCTGGGGCAGGGGATCTACGAGCAGTACTTC
TRBJ2-7,TRBD2,many,TRBV19,CASSASGTYEQYF,TGTGCCAGTAGCGCTAGCGGGACCTACGAGCAGTACTTC
TRBJ2-7,.,many,TRBV29-1,CSARSGLSLYEQYF,TGCAGCGCCCGTAGCGGTCTTTCGCTCTACGAGCAGTACTTC
TRBJ2-7,.,few,TRBV6-5,CASSSGHQYYEQYF,TGTGCCAGCAGTTCGGGGCACCAATACTACGAGCAGTACTTC
TRBJ2-7,TRBD2,many,TRBV20-1,CSAVAGGPDEQYF,TGCAGTGCCGTAGCGGGAGGGCCAGACGAGCAGTACTTC
TRBJ2-7,.,many,TRBV20-1,CKEGGFSYEQYF,TGCAAAGAGGGGGGATTCTCCTACGAGCAGTACTTC
TRBJ2-7,.,many,TRBV11-2,CASSFGAYEQYF,TGTGCCAGCAGCTTCGGGGCATACGAGCAGTACTTC
TRBJ2-2,TRBD1,many,TRBV6-2/TRBV6-3,CASSRDRATGELFF,TGTGCCAGCAGTCGGGACAGGGCCACCGGGGAGCTGTTTTTT
TRBJ2-1,.,few,TRBV2,CASTEGAHPGNEQFF,TGTGCCAGCACCGAGGGAGCACACCCCGGGAATGAGCAGTTCTTC
TRBJ2-5,.,.,TRBV20-1,CSAFEPGAQETQYF,TGCAGTGCTTTCGAACCGGGAGCTCAAGAGACCCAGTACTTC
TRBJ2-7,TRBD2,few,TRBV30,CAYSSGDPYEQYF,TGTGCCTACTCTAGCGGGGATCCCTACGAGCAGTACTTC
TRBJ1-1,TRBD1,few,TRBV25-1,CASSSRDRGVYTEAFF,TGTGCCAGCAGTTCCCGGGACAGGGGAGTTTACACTGAAGCTTTCTTT
TRBJ2-7,.,many,TRBV11-2,CASSRGRPYEQYF,TGTGCCAGCAGCAGAGGACGGCCCTACGAGCAGTACTTC
TRBJ2-4,.,many,TRBV20-1,CSASNRLNIQYF,TGCAGTGCTAGTAACCGCTTAAACATTCAGTACTTC
TRBJ2-7,TRBD2,.,TRBV6-1,CASSERAGLAYEQYF,TGTGCCAGCAGTGAACGGGCAGGACTAGCCTACGAGCAGTACTTC
TRBJ2-2,.,.,TRBV29-1,CSVGGSREELFF,TGCAGCGTTGGGGGGTCCCGAGAGGAGCTGTTTTTT
TRBJ2-7,.,many,TRBV7-9,CASSLAAAPYEQYF,TGTGCCAGCAGCTTAGCGGCCGCTCCCTACGAGCAGTACTTC
TRBJ2-7,.,many,TRBV12-3/TRBV12-4,CASSRQELGVVEQYF,TGTGCCAGCAGCCGACAGGAATTGGGGGTAGTGGAGCAGTACTTC
TRBJ2-2,.,many,TRBV2,CASSGLGPLGGELFF,TGTGCCAGCAGTGGACTAGGCCCCTTAGGGGGGGAGCTGTTTTTT
TRBJ1-1,.,.,TRBV10-3,CAISDRGQKFSEAFF,TGTGCCATCAGTGACCGAGGACAGAAGTTTTCTGAAGCTTTCTTT
TRBJ2-7,TRBD1,many,TRBV6-1,CASSGNRGLGEQYF,TGTGCCAGCAGTGGGAACAGGGGCCTGGGGGAGCAGTACTTC
TRBJ2-7,TRBD2,many,TRBV19,CASSTSGSYEQYF,TGTGCCAGTAGTACTAGCGGGAGTTACGAGCAGTACTTC
TRBJ1-6,.,few,TRBV25-1,CASSDDRLDSPLHF,TGTGCCAGCAGCGATGACAGGTTGGATTCACCCCTCCACTTT
TRBJ2-5,.,few,TRBV3-1,CASSPPQGETQYF,TGTGCCAGCAGCCCGCCGCAGGGAGAGACCCAGTACTTC
TRBJ2-7,.,many,TRBV2,CASNLQADKGQYF,TGTGCCAGCAACCTACAGGCGGACAAGGGGCAGTACTTC
TRBJ1-3,.,many,TRBV11-2,CASSPGIYSGNTIYF,TGTGCCAGCAGCCCAGGGATTTACTCTGGAAACACCATATATTTT
TRBJ2-3,.,many,TRBV28,CASSLPGGVGTPWGTDTQYF,TGTGCCAGCAGCCTCCCCGGAGGGGTGGGGACGCCCTGGGGCACAGATACGCAGTATTTT
TRBJ2-5,TRBD2,many,TRBV28,CASTHGLAETQYF,TGTGCCAGCACTCACGGACTAGCCGAGACCCAGTACTTC
TRBJ2-7,.,many,TRBV25-1,CASSEGASGRSNSYEQYF,TGTGCCAGCAGTGAGGGGGCCTCGGGACGGAGTAACTCCTACGAGCAGTACTTC
TRBJ2-7,TRBD1,.,TRBV20-1,CSATVDGTVYEQYF,TGCAGTGCTACGGTTGATGGGACAGTGTACGAGCAGTACTTC
TRBJ2-6,.,many,TRBV7-6,CASSLGLGFFRSGANVLTF,TGTGCCAGCAGCTTAGGTTTGGGGTTCTTCCGCTCTGGGGCCAACGTCCTGACTTTC
TRBJ1-5,.,.,TRBV30,CAWSVSDSNQPQHF,TGTGCCTGGAGTGTTAGTGATAGCAATCAGCCCCAGCATTTT
TRBJ2-7,TRBD2,many,TRBV4-1,CASSQTGLAGGSSYEQYF,TGCGCCAGCAGCCAGACGGGACTAGCGGGAGGGAGCTCCTACGAGCAGTACTTC
TRBJ2-7,.,.,TRBV6-5,CASSYGGSYYEQYF,TGTGCCAGCAGTTATGGCGGCAGTTACTACGAGCAGTACTTC
TRBJ2-7,.,many,TRBV9,CASSVATSSYEQYF,TGTGCCAGCAGCGTAGCTACGAGCTCCTACGAGCAGTACTTC
TRBJ1-3,TRBD1,.,TRBV20-1,CSARDRKGTGRSGNTIYF,TGCAGTGCTAGAGATCGTAAAGGGACAGGGAGGTCCGGAAACACCATATATTTT
TRBJ2-7,TRBD1,many,TRBV5-4,CASSLGTGGREYEQYF,TGTGCCAGCAGCTTAGGTACAGGGGGTCGGGAGTACGAGCAGTACTTC
TRBJ1-6,.,many,TRBV6-5,CASSYSNSNSPLHF,TGTGCCAGCAGTTACTCGAATTCGAATTCACCCCTCCACTTT
TRBJ2-7,TRBD1,many,TRBV5-1,CASSSQGANYEQYF,TGCGCCAGCAGCTCCCAGGGGGCGAACTACGAGCAGTACTTC
TRBJ1-1,.,.,TRBV12-3/TRBV12-4,CASSLESMNTEAFF,TGTGCCAGCAGTTTAGAGTCAATGAACACTGAAGCTTTCTTT
TRBJ2-5,TRBD1,.,TRBV29-1,CSVADRASQETQYF,TGCAGCGTTGCTGACAGGGCGAGCCAAGAGACCCAGTACTTC
TRBJ2-2,.,many,TRBV12-3/TRBV12-4,CASSPPGSLANTGELFF,TGTGCCAGCAGTCCACCGGGCTCGCTTGCGAACACCGGGGAGCTGTTTTTT
TRBJ2-2,.,many,TRBV7-6,CASSKTPGLNTGELFF,TGTGCCAGCAGCAAAACCCCAGGTTTGAACACCGGGGAGCTGTTTTTT
TRBJ1-6,.,many,TRBV7-2,CASSLIVQGSSPLHF,TGTGCCAGCAGCTTAATTGTGCAGGGGAGTTCACCCCTCCACTTT
TRBJ2-4,TRBD1,many,TRBV6-1,CASSEGSRGRRFF,TGTGCCAGCAGTGAAGGTAGCAGGGGGCGACGGTTCTTC
TRBJ1-6,TRBD1,.,TRBV16,CASSQSPGQSLSPLHF,TGTGCCAGCAGCCAATCGCCGGGACAGTCGCTTTCACCCCTCCACTTT
TRBJ1-1,.,many,TRBV20-1,CSANGVGRVTEAFF,TGCAGTGCTAACGGTGTGGGTAGGGTCACTGAAGCTTTCTTT
TRBJ2-5,TRBD2,.,TRBV6-1,CASSEISGGSLGGETQYF,TGTGCCAGCAGTGAAATTAGCGGGGGGTCTCTAGGAGGAGAGACCCAGTACTTC
TRBJ2-7,TRBD2,many,TRBV28,CASSTAGGPYEQYF,TGTGCCAGCAGTACAGCGGGAGGACCCTACGAGCAGTACTTC
TRBJ2-2,.,few,TRBV12-3/TRBV12-4,CASSLETGWRAGANTGELFF,TGTGCCAGCAGTTTAGAGACAGGGTGGCGAGCGGGAGCGAACACCGGGGAGCTGTTTTTT
TRBJ1-2,TRBD1,many,TRBV28,CASSLGQGFYGYTF,TGTGCCAGCAGTTTGGGACAGGGGTTCTATGGCTACACCTTC